These 19 T cell receptor beta chains were all obtained from the same sample, sequenced in a study of blood T cells in healthy people across ages (dated by TCRdb to 2014 to 2015). Library preparation was by 5' RACE. The sequencer was an Illumina HiSeq 2500. A second PCR of about 7 to 12 cycles was run with a J-beta primer mix and a sample-barcoded 5' primer. TCRdb trimmed public reads at Q25 via fastp, called clones via MiXCR and kept in-frame beta chains. Each entry is one CDR3 protein sequence, shown with its most common DNA and genes. In all, the sample holds about 970,000 distinct CDR3 sequences, and 51% of those were seen once. The ten top clones hold around 21% of the sample. Material: blood. These receptors were taken from a woman aged 55-69 years in good health.

This clonotype has just one count. The rearrangement uses TRBV4-1 and TRBJ2-7; 9 positions match TRBD2. The CDR3 extends over 15 amino acids. Germline V gene data show CDR1 as MGHRA and CDR2 as YSYEKL. The trim removed 7 bases at V and 1 base at J, leaving 8 bases unmatched. The CDR3 nucleotides read TGCGCCAGCACTCCAGCGGGAGGCAGGTCCTACGAGCAGTACTTC. Its protein product is CASTPAGGRSYEQYF.

The rearrangement links TRBV28 to TRBJ2-5; TRBD2 matches 7 bases. The V and J ends lost 6 bases and 1 base, in that order; junction bases with no gene match: 8. Germline V lookup: CDR1 MDHEN, CDR2 SYDVKM. This CDR3 region has 15 residues. For the CDR3, the DNA is TGTGCCAGCAGCGCGCTAGCGGCCTCCCAAGAGACCCAGTACTTC. Its protein is CASSALAASQETQYF.

About this clonotype: A junction end diverges from the germline sequence, so it may reflect a read error. The chain joins TRBV5-1 to TRBJ2-3; unclear D gene. From germline, CDR1 is SGHRS and CDR2 YFSETQ. CDR3 length: 14 residues. This chain's CDR3 is CASSLGGSKDAQYF. The CDR3 DNA sequence: TGCGCCAGCAGCTTGGGCGGCTCGAAAGATGCGCAGTATTTT.

This rearrangement joins TRBV4-1 to TRBJ1-2; 9 nucleotides align to TRBD1. The trim removed 2 bases at V and 4 bases at J, leaving 5 bases unmatched. The germline CDR1 and CDR2 sequences are MGHRA and YSYEKL. The CDR3 sequence is 15 residues long. CDR3 region: CASSQRQGDFYGYTF. CDR3 nucleotide sequence: TGCGCCAGCAGCCAAAGACAGGGGGATTTCTATGGCTACACCTTC.

The J gene is TRBJ2-1, the V gene TRBV7-2; TRBD2 matches 11 bases. With 5 bases clipped from V and 7 bases from J, the junction kept 10 bases outside the gene matches. The CDR3 runs to 16 residues. Looked up from germline, CDR1 is SGHTA and CDR2 is FQGNSA. DNA of the CDR3: TGTGCCAGCAGCACCCGGAGTAGCGGGAGGGGGAATGAGCAGTTCTTC. Translating it yields CASSTRSSGRGNEQFF.

The chain joins TRBV12-5 to TRBJ2-1; D uncertain. Germline V gives CDR1 LGHNT, CDR2 FRNRAP. This CDR3 region has 16 residues. V lost 1 base to trimming and J lost 2 bases, with 12 bases between them. As DNA, the CDR3 is TGTGCTAGTGGTTTGGAAAAGAATTACGCCTACAATGAGCAGTTCTTC. Amino acid sequence: CASGLEKNYAYNEQFF. The variable domain in full, completed from reference TRBV12-5 and TRBJ2-1, reads DARVTQTPRHKVTEMGQEVTMRCQPILGHNTVFWYRQTMMQGLELLAYFRNRAPLDDSGMPKDRFSAEMPDATLATLKIQPSEPRDSAVYFCASGLEKNYAYNEQFFGPGTRLTVL.

The CDR3 DNA is TGTGCCAGCAACTACGGACAAAACTACAATGAGCAGTTCTTC. Amino acids: CASNYGQNYNEQFF. The V and J genes are TRBV7-8 and TRBJ2-1; D may be TRBD1 (5 bases). The CDR3 is made up of 14 amino acids. The V end lost 7 bases, the J end lost 3 bases, and 13 bases lay between the germline ends. CDR1 is SGHVS, CDR2 FQNEAQ, per germline.

The gene calls are TRBV15 and TRBJ1-4; possible D gene TRBD1, 6 bases. CDR1 LNHNV and CDR2 YYDKDF come from the germline V gene (reference sequence). V dropped 11 bases and J dropped 8 bases, with 21 bases sitting between them. The CDR3 is made up of 14 amino acids. The CDR3 is CAARRAGEPEKLFF. As DNA, the CDR3 is TGTGCCGCCCGCCGGGCAGGGGAACCCGAAAAACTGTTTTTT.

A few counts support this clonotype. This chain links TRBV13 with TRBJ2-5; D is perhaps TRBD2 (5 bases). This CDR3 has 13 amino acids. The ends were cut back, 5 bases at V and 7 bases at J, with 14 bases in the middle. The germline gives CDR1 PRHDT, CDR2 FYEKMQ (reference sequence). CDR3 amino acids: CASSQAGDWTQYF. Here the CDR3 DNA reads TGTGCCAGCAGCCAGGCGGGTGACTGGACCCAGTACTTC.

The gene calls are TRBV5-1 and TRBJ2-1, with D hard to call. The V end lost 8 bases, the J end lost 0 bases, and 15 bases lay between the germline ends. The CDR3 is made up of 15 amino acids. Germline V gene lookup returns CDR1 SGHRS and CDR2 YFSETQ. This CDR3 is CASRLGPSSYNEQFF. As DNA, the CDR3 is TGCGCCAGTCGGCTCGGTCCTAGCTCCTACAATGAGCAGTTCTTC.

This clonotype has at least ten counts. This rearrangement joins TRBV12-3 or TRBV12-4 to TRBJ2-7; TRBD1 or TRBD2 may be the D gene (6 bases each). Trimming took off 3 bases at V and 2 bases at J, with 11 bases between the two ends. This CDR3 spans 14 amino acids. The CDR3 loop is CASSFSGGPYEQYF. CDR3 in DNA: TGTGCCAGCAGTTTTTCCGGGGGCCCCTACGAGCAGTACTTC.

The chain recombines TRBV7-2 with TRBJ2-5; TRBD2 matches 7 bases. CDR1 SGHTA and CDR2 FQGNSA come from the germline V gene. The CDR3 covers 16 residues. V dropped 3 bases and J dropped 4; count of bases not matched to a gene: 11. CDR3 protein: CASSLRTRMVGETQYF. In nucleotides, the CDR3 is TGTGCCAGCAGCTTGCGGACTAGAATGGTAGGAGAGACCCAGTACTTC. Together with reference TRBV7-2 and TRBJ2-5, the CDR3 gives the full variable domain: GAGVSQSPSNKVTEKGKDVELRCDPISGHTALYWYRQSLGQGLEFLIYFQGNSAPDKSGLPSDRFSAERTGGSVSTLTIQRTQQEDSAVYLCASSLRTRMVGETQYFGPGTRLLVL.

The rearrangement uses TRBV20-1 and TRBJ2-7; 7 bases line up with TRBD1. Germline V lookup: CDR1 DFQATT, CDR2 SNEGSKA (reference sequence). V gave up 6 bases and J gave up 0 bases; unmatched junction bases: 11. This CDR3 is built from 15 residues. The CDR3 DNA reads as TGCAGTGCAAGCCGTGAGGGGGCAGACTCCTACGAGCAGTACTTC. Amino acids: CSASREGADSYEQYF.

The gene calls are TRBV28 and TRBJ1-4; D gene ambiguous. Germline loops: CDR1 MDHEN, CDR2 SYDVKM. V lost 2 bases and J lost 12, with 10 bases in between. The CDR3 is 12 residues long. CDR3 amino acids: CASSLARKELFF. CDR3 sequence (DNA): TGTGCCAGCAGTTTAGCCCGGAAGGAACTGTTTTTT. The full variable domain, with the rest looked up from reference TRBV28 and TRBJ1-4, is DVKVTQSSRYLVKRTGEKVFLECVQDMDHENMFWYRQDPGLGLRLIYFSYDVKMKEKGDIPEGYSVSREKKERFSLILESASTNQTSMYLCASSLARKELFFGSGTQLSVL.

The CDR3 bases are TGTGCCAGCAGCTTCCTCGGCGTGGGACAGGATAACTATGGCTACACCTTC. It yields the protein CASSFLGVGQDNYGYTF. The J gene is TRBJ1-2, the V gene TRBV5-6, with TRBD1 identical over 8 bases. CDR1 and CDR2 (germline): SGHDT, YYEEEE. After removal of 2 bases from V and 1 base from J, the junction contained 10 bases not matched to a gene. The CDR3 runs 17 residues. Based on the CDR3 plus reference TRBV5-6 and TRBJ1-2, the full variable domain is DAGVTQSPTHLIKTRGQQVTLRCSPKSGHDTVSWYQQALGQGPQFIFQYYEEEERQRGNFPDRFSGHQFPNYSSELNVNALLLGDSALYLCASSFLGVGQDNYGYTFGSGTRLTVV.

The CDR3 sequence: CASSLVFTYTDTQYF. The CDR3 DNA follows: TGTGCCAGCAGCTTGGTATTTACCTACACAGATACGCAGTATTTT. This chain joins TRBV5-6 and TRBJ2-3; D unclear. Trimming cost V 0 bases and J 2 bases, with 10 bases left between them. CDR1 is SGHDT and CDR2 is YYEEEE in the germline V gene. CDR3 length: 15 residues.

The chain has TRBV6-1 and TRBJ2-7; 10 positions match TRBD1. Germline-derived CDR1 and CDR2 are MNHNS and SASEGT. V lost 1 base to trimming and J lost 2 bases; unmatched junction nucleotides: 2. This CDR3 has 15 amino acids. CDR3 nucleotide sequence: TGTGCCAGCAGTGAAGGACAGGGGGCTACCTACGAGCAGTACTTC. Translation: CASSEGQGATYEQYF.

A few counts support this clonotype. The chain is built from TRBV29-1 and TRBJ2-3, with a weak D call TRBD2 (5 bases). CDR3 length: 15 amino acids. Germline V gene sequence: CDR1 SQVTM, CDR2 ANQGSEA. V was shortened by 1 base and J by 4 bases, with 15 bases between the two germline ends. DNA for the CDR3: TGCAGCGTTGAAGTACGGCAGCGAGGGCCAGATACGCAGTATTTT. Its protein is CSVEVRQRGPDTQYF.

This clonotype has only a few counts. V is TRBV7-2 and J is TRBJ2-5; D is perhaps TRBD2 (7 bases). Trimming shortened V by 7 bases and J by 5 bases, and 17 bases separated the two germline ends. CDR3 length: 14 residues. Germline CDR1 is SGHTA and CDR2 is FQGNSA. This chain's CDR3 is CASTLGRGGETQYF. The CDR3 DNA sequence: TGTGCCAGCACCCTGGGCAGGGGAGGGGAGACCCAGTACTTC.